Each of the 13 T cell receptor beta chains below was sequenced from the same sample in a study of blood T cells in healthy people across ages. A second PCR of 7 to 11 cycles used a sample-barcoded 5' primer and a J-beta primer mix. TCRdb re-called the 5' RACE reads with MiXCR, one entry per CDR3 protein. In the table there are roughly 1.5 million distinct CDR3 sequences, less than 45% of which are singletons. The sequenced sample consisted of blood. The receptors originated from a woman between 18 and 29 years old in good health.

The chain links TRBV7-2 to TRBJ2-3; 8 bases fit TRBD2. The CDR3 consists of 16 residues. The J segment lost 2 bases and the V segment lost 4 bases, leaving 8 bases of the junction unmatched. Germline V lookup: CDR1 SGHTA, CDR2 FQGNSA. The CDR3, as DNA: TGTGCCAGCAGCTCATGGACTAGCCCGATCACAGATACGCAGTATTTT. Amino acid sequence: CASSSWTSPITDTQYF.

CDR3 nucleotide sequence: TGTGCCAGCAGTTTACTTCGGGACAGCTCCGACGAGCAGTTCTTC. This translates into CASSLLRDSSDEQFF. The gene calls are TRBV28 and TRBJ2-1, with 7 bases aligning to TRBD1. The CDR3 is 15 amino acids. Trimming at V came to 2 bases and at J to 10 bases, leaving 11 bases not matched to a gene. Germline CDR1 MDHEN, CDR2 SYDVKM.

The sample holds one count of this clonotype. The CDR3 DNA sequence: TGTGCCAGCTCCGGACCCTTGAACACCGGGGAGCTGTTTTTT. Amino acid sequence: CASSGPLNTGELFF. V gene TRBV2 combines with J gene TRBJ2-2; D is unclear. The length of the CDR3 is 14 residues. Trimming stripped 8 bases from V and 1 base from J, with 11 bases between. In germline, CDR1 is SNHLY, CDR2 FYNNEI.

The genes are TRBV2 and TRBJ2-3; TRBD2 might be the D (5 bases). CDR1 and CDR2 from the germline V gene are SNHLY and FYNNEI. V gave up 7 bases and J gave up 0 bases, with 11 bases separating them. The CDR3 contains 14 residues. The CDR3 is CASTEGSSTDTQYF. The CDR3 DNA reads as TGTGCCAGCACTGAGGGTTCCAGCACAGATACGCAGTATTTT.

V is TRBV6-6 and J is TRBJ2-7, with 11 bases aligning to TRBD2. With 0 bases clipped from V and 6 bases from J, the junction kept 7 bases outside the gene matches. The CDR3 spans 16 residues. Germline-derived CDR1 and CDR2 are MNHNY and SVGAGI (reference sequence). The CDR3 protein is CASSYSNSGGACEQYF. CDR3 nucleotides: TGTGCCAGCAGTTACTCCAATAGCGGGGGGGCCTGCGAGCAGTACTTC.

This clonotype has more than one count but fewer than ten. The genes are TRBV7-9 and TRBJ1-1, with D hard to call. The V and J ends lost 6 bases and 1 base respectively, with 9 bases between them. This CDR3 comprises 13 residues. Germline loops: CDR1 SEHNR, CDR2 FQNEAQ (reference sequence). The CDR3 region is CASRRNPNTEAFF. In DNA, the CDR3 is TGTGCCAGCAGGAGAAACCCGAACACTGAAGCTTTCTTT.

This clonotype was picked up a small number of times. The CDR3 region is CASSPSSRQFEAFF. In nucleotides, the CDR3 is TGCGCCAGCAGCCCCAGTTCCCGACAGTTTGAAGCTTTCTTT. The genes are TRBV4-1 and TRBJ1-1, with D tentatively TRBD1 (5 bases). The germline gives CDR1 MGHRA, CDR2 YSYEKL. The CDR3 is 14 residues long. V lost 4 bases to trimming and J lost 7 bases, with 16 bases between them.

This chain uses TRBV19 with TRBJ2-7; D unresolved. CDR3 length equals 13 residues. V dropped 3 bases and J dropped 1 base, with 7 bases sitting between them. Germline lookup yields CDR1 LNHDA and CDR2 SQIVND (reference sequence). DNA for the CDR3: TGTGCCAGTAGTATTGTGAGTTCCTACGAGCAGTACTTC. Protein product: CASSIVSSYEQYF.

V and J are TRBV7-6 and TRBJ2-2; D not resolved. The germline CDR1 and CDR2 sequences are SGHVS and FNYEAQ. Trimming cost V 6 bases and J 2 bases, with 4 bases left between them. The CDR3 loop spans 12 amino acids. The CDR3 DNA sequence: TGTGCCAGCAGAACTAACACCGGGGAGCTGTTTTTT. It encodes CASRTNTGELFF.

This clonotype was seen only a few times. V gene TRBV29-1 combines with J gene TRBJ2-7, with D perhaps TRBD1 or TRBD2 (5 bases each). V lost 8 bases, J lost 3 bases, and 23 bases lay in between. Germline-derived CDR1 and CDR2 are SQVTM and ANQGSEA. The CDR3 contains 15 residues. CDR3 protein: CSRRDQSTTYYEQYF. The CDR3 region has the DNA TGCAGCCGCCGGGACCAGTCGACGACCTACTACGAGCAGTACTTC.

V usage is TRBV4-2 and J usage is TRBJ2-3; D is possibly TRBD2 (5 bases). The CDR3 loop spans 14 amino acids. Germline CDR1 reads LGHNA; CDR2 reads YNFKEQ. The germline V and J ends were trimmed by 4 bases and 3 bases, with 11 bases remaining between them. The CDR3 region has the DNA TGTGCCAGCAGCCGGGAGTATGGGACAGATACGCAGTATTTT. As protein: CASSREYGTDTQYF.

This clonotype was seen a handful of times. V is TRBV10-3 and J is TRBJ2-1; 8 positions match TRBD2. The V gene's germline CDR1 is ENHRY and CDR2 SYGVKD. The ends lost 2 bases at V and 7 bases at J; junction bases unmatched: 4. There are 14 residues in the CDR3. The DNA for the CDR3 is TGTGCCATCAGTGAGCTAGCGGGTATAAATGAGCAGTTCTTC. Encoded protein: CAISELAGINEQFF.

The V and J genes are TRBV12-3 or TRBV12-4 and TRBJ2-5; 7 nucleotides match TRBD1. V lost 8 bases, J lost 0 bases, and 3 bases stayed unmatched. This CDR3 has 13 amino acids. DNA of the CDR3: TGTGCCAGCCGGGACAGCTACCAAGAGACCCAGTACTTC. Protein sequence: CASRDSYQETQYF.